This T cell receptor (beta chain) comes out of a study of T cells in Graves' hyperthyroidism and ophthalmopathy (dated 2019 in TCRdb). With regard to the full study: Peripheral blood samples were taken at the time of initial diagnosis, prior to any treatment. In more than 5 Graves' hyperthyroidism patients, the study also compared T-cell repertoires from thyroid tissue with T-cell repertoires from blood. Whether ophthalmopathy could be predicted prospectively was tested in an independent validation cohort made up of under 20 hyperthyroidism patients plus 17 patients who later progressed to ophthalmopathy. After sampling, hyperthyroidism patients received methimazole starting at 30 mg daily, and ophthalmopathy patients received high-dose intravenous methylprednisolone. A discovery cohort of fewer than 110 patients, 43 with Graves' ophthalmopathy and roughly 59 with stable Graves' hyperthyroidism, was used to find distinguishing TCR V-J signatures. The approximately 100 discovery patients were randomly divided into training and test sets at a 7:3 ratio. The paper reports TCR Vbeta CDR3 sequencing of about 140 peripheral blood samples: under 45 ophthalmopathy, under 80 hyperthyroidism and approximately 17 progressor patients. What the work shows at the level of the full study, not this receptor alone: In validation, the model predicted progression to ophthalmopathy a median of around six months before onset, with roughly 68% sensitivity and roughly 72% specificity. In cross-validation, a model built on a 13 V-J signature told ophthalmopathy apart from stable hyperthyroidism with 85% to 90% sensitivity and about 81% specificity, and in testing the same model reached 80%/75%. Sample size was not statistically predetermined, and blinding of investigators to group allocation was not performed. Most expanded thyroid clonotypes (frequency above 0.001) were also detected in blood, suggesting blood repertoires may reflect thyroid immune responses.

In the ophthalmopathy patients, disease was moderately to severely active, with a Clinical Activity Score of 3 or more, a NOSPECS grade of 4 or more, and a duration of less than 3 months. Patients with uncontrolled infections, other autoimmune diseases, pregnancy or lactation were excluded. Diagnoses relied on clinical symptoms, serum thyroxine and TRAb, thyroid ultrasound and orbital computed tomography. PBMCs were separated from approximately 9.9 ml of fresh peripheral blood using Ficoll-Paque density gradient centrifugation. Total RNA was extracted using Trizol reagent, and RNA quality was assessed on an Agilent 2100 Bioanalyzer. This clonotype was detected many times. No cognate antigen has been identified for it. The input lacks base qualities; no much larger clone sits a single base away. The TCR beta CDR3 regions were amplified from the RNA transcripts. A first-round RT-PCR of the TCR CDR3 used the HTBI primer set with the Qiagen OneStep RT-PCR kit. Libraries were constructed in a second round of multiplex PCR, after which size selection and purification were performed. Paired-end sequencing of the libraries was performed with 100 bp reads on an Illumina HiSeq2000. From the authors' description of their analysis: SOAPnuke was used to process the raw data, removing reads that contained adapters or uncalled bases, had a mean Phred below 15, or lacked an exact match to the constant primer or identifier. COPE v1.2.5 was used to merge the high-quality paired reads, and each unique nucleotide sequence was defined as a clonotype. MiTCR v1.1 was used to align the clonotypes against IMGT TRBV, TRBD and TRBJ reference segments. The analysis included only V-J combinations with a frequency above 0.0001, which together covered more than 99% of the repertoires. A TCS score was defined as the ratio between F50 (clonal expansion) and ExV (chaos), using BLOSUM62-based TCRdist between CDR3 peptides within each V-J. Welch's t-statistics and random forest reduced roughly 500 V-J features to about 13, which were used in a naive Bayes classifier (R e1071). In-frame beta chains were kept once TCRdb had trimmed the public reads at Q25 with fastp and called clones with MiXCR. Rows are unified per CDR3 protein, each entry keeping the most common DNA and genes. These V and J calls derive from TCRdb rather than the authors' analysis. Counted in this sample were around 600,000 distinct CDR3 sequences; more than 14% of them appeared once. The ten largest account for roughly an eighth of the sample.

Sequencing was carried out using blood. This TCR was recovered from a woman aged 45-65 years with Graves' ophthalmopathy.

In nucleotides, the sequence is TGCGCCAGCAGCTGGGACATTGGTGCGAACACCGGGGAGCTGTTTTTT. It codes for CASSWDIGANTGELFF. In this chain, TRBV5-1 is recombined with TRBJ2-2, with a weak D call of TRBD1 (6 bases match). The germline V gene sets CDR1 to SGHRS and CDR2 to YFSETQ. V was cut back by 3 bases and J by 0 bases, leaving a gap of 12 bases between them. The CDR3 starts with the cysteine, ends with the phenylalanine, and has 16 residues. The read is trimmed to its CDR3 DNA, 48 bases read in frame from base 1.